This TCR beta chain was obtained from a study of cytomegalovirus exposure and HLA in healthy donors (dated by TCRdb to about 2017). About the investigation overall: In an earlier analysis of about 560 of the donors, 276 Gb of sequence data and some 120 million unique TCR beta sequences from 150 million to 200 million T cells were reported. An early release covering just under 650 HLA-typed donors comprised about 300 gigabases of sequencing data and around 80 million unique TCR sequences. The genetic ancestry cluster associated with self-reported Caucasian donors included roughly four fifths of the approximately 430 genotyped donors. The study was designed to test whether signatures of past pathogen exposure could be identified by cataloging public T cell receptors. Using immunosequencing, the study profiled T cell repertoires from around 670 subjects and related those repertoires to cytomegalovirus serostatus. Besides the first cohort of approximately 670 subjects, a separate validation cohort made up of roughly 130 different subjects was used. To predict cytomegalovirus infection status, the study combined high-throughput TCR immunosequencing, statistical association of individual TCRs with disease status, and machine learning. To study patterns of TCR occurrence, a later analysis re-analyzed previously published TCR beta repertoires from more than 550 donors and added high-resolution HLA genotyping. In the later analysis, no new phenotypic data were used to find candidate immune exposures; instead, reliance was placed on TCR beta sequences and their occurrence across donors. An earlier analysis of 587 of the donors used high-throughput TCR beta sequencing to judge whether each TCR beta V gene segment behaved as functional or pseudogenic. Donor age, sex, ethnicity and CMV serostatus were compiled together with the repertoire data. Genome-wide SNP genotypes for about three fifths of the roughly 670 donors were used in a later genetic analysis, which treated that subset as a discovery cohort. All discovery cohort repertoires had been generated using a single sequencing platform. Class I and class II HLA loci were covered by the typing at four-digit resolution. Typing coverage differed by locus: A, B, C, DRB1 and DQB1 were typed in roughly 620-630 donors, DQA1 in about 500, DPA1 in 600 to 610, and DPB1 in 400 to 490. Several DR-DQ haplotypes were treated as single units for association and clustering because of strong linkage in the cohort. Among a few hundred genotyped donors of the cohort, an average of around 240,000 unique TCR beta nucleotide sequences were sequenced per donor, roughly 18% of them non-productive.

General study outcomes and caveats: Because counts were too low, 15 or so rarely observed V segments, including chromosome 9 orphons, were excluded from the earlier analysis of about 500 of the donors. Three of the identified cytomegalovirus-associated TCR beta chains were confirmed in vitro to be specific for cytomegalovirus antigens. A further reported finding was that TCR beta sequences accurately predicted the HLA-A and HLA-B alleles for most subjects in the first cohort. A cluster of highly shared sequence variants was judged likely to be a technical artifact of the sequencing pipeline. Several of the top co-occurrence clusters appeared to be linked to parvovirus B19, influenza, CMV and Epstein-Barr virus, according to a later analysis. When HLA alleles, especially DR and DQ, strongly co-occurred, attributing TCR associations to individual alleles was difficult. Because HLA typing was missing for some donors at each locus, association tests included only the typed subset. In a later analysis, 15,000 to 20,000 TCR beta sequences were associated with specific HLA alleles at a false discovery rate of 0.05. Compared with equally common non-associated chains, HLA-associated TCR beta chains in a later analysis were more clonally expanded and had lower generation probabilities. Linkage disequilibrium might explain the correlated functional status among segregating V segments, but an unknown experimental factor could not be excluded. In a later analysis, the rate of TCR association differed among HLA loci, with DRB1 alleles having the most associated TCRs and HLA-C alleles having the fewest. The classifier was reported to diagnose cytomegalovirus status with high specificity and sensitivity in both the original and validation cohorts. Most CMV-associated TCR beta chains appeared to be HLA-restricted in a later analysis, and the HLA associations seemed to be driven largely by CMV exposure. An earlier analysis of 587 of the donors showed that most TCR beta V segments appeared in productive rearrangements either about 90% or about 30% of the time, which broadly matched IMGT annotations. CMV serostatus was the only immune exposure information available for the cohort. The 87-base-pair reads could not distinguish some IMGT-functional V segments, including TRBV6-2 and TRBV6-3, so those segments were excluded. The study gave a list of 150 to 200 TCR beta chains associated with cytomegalovirus. In a later genetic analysis, fewer N-insertions in productive TCRs were reported among donors in an Asian-associated ancestry cluster than the roughly 700-donor mean. In a later genetic analysis, a missense DCLRE1C variant was associated with V-gene and J-gene trimming of TCR beta chains, and the association was replicated in an independent cohort. Presence/absence analyses assumed roughly uniform sequencing depth across donors, an assumption that may not hold. According to the authors, the approach could potentially be generalized to other disease states and immunological phenotypes. Most TCR sequences were observed very rarely across donors, whereas some public TCRs were present in many individuals. In this cohort, only TCR beta chains were sequenced, and detectable features were limited by the absence of alpha or paired-chain data.

Library generation was performed with the immunoSEQ multiplex PCR assay. For the multiplex PCR, a mixture combining 60 forward primers for TCR Vbeta segments and 13 reverse primers for TCR Jbeta segments was used. The CDR3 region of rearranged TCR beta genes was amplified from genomic DNA with a multiplex PCR assay. The Illumina HiSeq System was used to sequence the amplified TCR beta libraries as 87-base-pair reads. On the study's bioinformatics: A later analysis counted about 80 million unique TCR beta chains across the 500 to 850 repertoires, and about 10 million of these chains were shared by at least two donors. Raw reads were error-corrected and collapsed into unique sequences by a nearest-neighbor algorithm in which closely related sequences were merged to remove PCR and sequencing errors. V, D and J gene segments were assigned by aligning CDR3 sequences to IMGT reference sequences. For a sequence to be retained, a match of at least six nucleotides was required to both a V gene segment and a J gene segment. A rearrangement counted as productive if the CDR3 had no stop codons and remained in frame with V and J, and every other rearrangement counted as non-productive. CDR3 was defined by IMGT convention, running from the second conserved V-encoded cysteine to the conserved J-encoded phenylalanine. The earlier analysis of about 560 of the donors excluded any sequence lacking an unambiguous match to a single V gene segment. In an earlier analysis of 587 of the donors, a V segment was called functional when productive rearrangements were above 56.7%, and segregating when the standard deviation between donors exceeded 5%. A statistical classification framework was built for diagnosing cytomegalovirus status from the catalog of TCR beta chain sequences. V and J gene assignment, in a later analysis, came from comparing TCR nucleotide sequences with IMGT/GENE-DB human TR gene sequences. The TCRdist pipeline was used in a later analysis to assign CDR3 sequences and most-parsimonious VDJ recombination scenarios. A later analysis defined each TCR beta chain by its CDR3 amino acid sequence plus V-gene family, and excluded reads lacking a unique V-gene family. In a later analysis, 500 to 650 highly shared, low-generation-probability nucleotide sequences were removed to address suspected cross-contamination and a sequencing artifact. A later analysis calculated a clonal expansion index for each public chain from normalized within-repertoire ranks of inferred template counts. In a later analysis, generation probabilities were computed using a VDJ recombination model fitted to out-of-frame rearrangements, and the results were checked against IGoR. Hypergeometric tests were used in a later analysis to score TCR-TCR, TCR-HLA and TCR-CMV co-occurrence, with a repertoire-size bias correction applied to the TCR pairs. In a later analysis, false discovery rates were estimated by permuting HLA or CMV assignments 20 times. In a later analysis, co-occurring TCRs were grouped using DBSCAN, and TCRdist sequence similarity was added for clustering within HLA-allele-positive subsets. Repertoires with fewer than 30,000 or more than 120,000 public chains were left out of co-occurrence clustering, as were about five repertoires with anomalous nucleotide sharing. TCRdb holds this immuneACCESS table with in-frame rearrangements only. Some clones are missing; in checked studies, unresolved V genes explain under half, and the rest has no known cause. Clonal size and the V and J genes are those of that table, whereas D and trimming came from the DNA. The table for this sample lists about 19,000 clones; about 80% of them were counted only once. The top ten constitute around 21% of the sample.

V is pared back by 3 bases and J by 0 bases, with 12 bases lying between the germline termini. The germline V gene encodes CDR1 LNHDA and CDR2 SQIVND (reference sequence). From the cysteine up to the phenylalanine, the CDR3 has a length of 16 residues. Kept here is only the CDR3 DNA, which spans 48 bases and is read in frame from base 1. With respect to this clone: Its antigen remains unidentified. It has no much larger one-base neighbor in the sample; base qualities were not kept.

The cohort comprised some 730 healthy bone marrow donors. At the time of sampling, every cohort member was nominally healthy, though immune exposures that went unrecorded were likely present. Of the 700 or so cohort members, fewer than 300 had positive CMV serostatus and 350 to 450 had negative CMV serostatus, and CMV serostatus was not recorded for the donor. Every donor gave a peripheral blood sample, and the peripheral blood mononuclear cells from that sample were used for TCR beta sequencing. The Qiagen DNeasy Blood Extraction Kit was used to extract genomic DNA from the blood cell samples. The chain uses TRBV19 and TRBJ1-5; the D gene is unclear. Sequences were obtained from PBMCs. The TCR comes from a human donor in good health. The DNA sequence follows: TGTGCCAGTAGTATGATATCAGCGTATAGCAATCAGCCCCAGCATTTT. Translated, this gives CASSMISAYSNQPQHF.